This is a list of T cell receptor beta chains from one sample in a study of T cells in tuberculosis. Profiling relied on immunoSEQ multiplex PCR, and the TCRdb table lists in-frame clones only, not all of them. The sample includes under 25,000 clones, 97% seen only once; the top ten take approximately 6.2%. The sequencing sample was made of PBMCs. These receptors came from a donor aged 10-30 years with latent tuberculosis or without tuberculosis infection. The conserved cysteine and the conserved F or W are not part of the CDR3 here. For some rows the clone size is stated as once, few or many, or as a class when expanded; others skip it.

abundance: .; j_gene: TRBJ1-2; v_gene: TRBV19; CDR3aa: ASSILNAKLDGYT
abundance: once; j_gene: TRBJ1-3; v_gene: TRBV19; CDR3aa: ASSTQGARANTIY
abundance: once; j_gene: TRBJ1-2; v_gene: TRBV7-8; CDR3aa: ASSLPENYGYT
abundance: .; j_gene: TRBJ2-1; v_gene: TRBV11-2; CDR3aa: ASSPPFRGNEQF
abundance: .; j_gene: TRBJ1-1; v_gene: TRBV7-3; CDR3aa: ASKQQKNTEAF
abundance: .; j_gene: TRBJ1-1; v_gene: TRBV19; CDR3aa: ASSTRGLNTEAF
abundance: .; j_gene: TRBJ1-5; v_gene: TRBV6-1; CDR3aa: ASSEVTEHQPQH
abundance: .; j_gene: TRBJ2-1; v_gene: TRBV25-1; CDR3aa: ASSEFPGGSYNEQF
abundance: .; j_gene: TRBJ2-1; v_gene: TRBV27; CDR3aa: ASSNVESYNEQF
abundance: .; j_gene: TRBJ2-7; v_gene: TRBV11-3; CDR3aa: ASSRLGQGVGEQY
abundance: .; j_gene: TRBJ2-3; v_gene: TRBV27; CDR3aa: ASMSGSGSSTDTQY
abundance: .; j_gene: TRBJ2-7; v_gene: TRBV6-6; CDR3aa: ASSSGTYEQY
abundance: .; j_gene: TRBJ1-6; v_gene: TRBV4-3; CDR3aa: ASSQETGAWSPLH
abundance: .; j_gene: TRBJ1-3; v_gene: TRBV7-9; CDR3aa: ASSLLSGWSGNTIY
abundance: .; j_gene: TRBJ2-1; v_gene: TRBV5-4; CDR3aa: ASSLGPNREF
abundance: .; j_gene: TRBJ1-2; v_gene: TRBV6-5; CDR3aa: ASSYSREGVDGYT
abundance: .; j_gene: TRBJ2-1; v_gene: TRBV9; CDR3aa: ASSAIGQVYNEQF
abundance: once; j_gene: TRBJ1-2; v_gene: TRBV10-3; CDR3aa: AIGGGGQRPNYGYT
abundance: .; j_gene: TRBJ2-1; v_gene: TRBV29-1; CDR3aa: SVGRNEQF
abundance: .; j_gene: TRBJ2-3; v_gene: TRBV5-1; CDR3aa: ASSTTLAELETDTQY
abundance: .; j_gene: TRBJ2-1; v_gene: TRBV19; CDR3aa: ASSIGVNNEQF
abundance: .; j_gene: TRBJ2-7; v_gene: TRBV6-6; CDR3aa: ASSFRDTALD
abundance: .; j_gene: TRBJ2-3; v_gene: TRBV10-3; CDR3aa: AISGASGSSDTQY
abundance: .; j_gene: TRBJ1-6; v_gene: TRBV4-1; CDR3aa: ASSQVGRGRNNSPLH
abundance: .; j_gene: TRBJ1-2; v_gene: TRBV6-5; CDR3aa: ASRKGPDTRYGYT
abundance: once; j_gene: TRBJ1-3; v_gene: TRBV6-1; CDR3aa: ASSVGGSGNTIY
abundance: .; j_gene: TRBJ2-7; v_gene: TRBV5-1; CDR3aa: ASSPGIHLGEQY